Listed below are T cell receptor beta chains from one sample, sequenced in a study of T cell repertoires in aging, cancer and after chemotherapy. TCRdb passed the multiplex PCR reads through MiXCR, listing each CDR3 protein once. Of some 19,000 distinct CDR3 sequences in the sample, approximately 40% were seen once. Sequencing was carried out using blood. Source of these receptors: a human donor with a solid tumor. The CDR3 runs from the conserved cysteine through the conserved F or W. The D gene is left open where the match is weak. For some rows the clone size is stated as once, few or many, or as a class when expanded; others skip it.

j_call v_call d_call clone_size cdr3_aa cdr3_nt
TRBJ2-2 TRBV18 TRBD1 - CASSATGGNTGELFF TGTGCCAGCTCAGCGACAGGGGGTAACACCGGGGAGCTGTTTTTT
TRBJ2-5 TRBV18 TRBD1 - CASSPPQGSTEETQYF TGTGCCAGCTCACCACCACAGGGGAGTACGGAAGAGACCCAGTACTTC
TRBJ2-3 TRBV27 - - CASSLRDPAGITAPDTQYF TGTGCCAGCAGTCTGCGGGACCCAGCGGGCATCACGGCCCCAGATACGCAGTATTTT
TRBJ1-5 TRBV18 - - CASSPDERLPQHF TGTGCCAGCTCACCTGACGAAAGGTTGCCCCAGCATTTT
TRBJ1-6 TRBV7-9 - - CASSSLTDSPLHF TGTGCCAGCAGCTCGTTGACAGATTCACCCCTCCACTTT
TRBJ1-4 TRBV5-1 TRBD1 - CASSLDAGTGKSRATNEKLFF TGCGCCAGCAGCTTGGACGCCGGGACAGGGAAATCTCGTGCAACTAATGAAAAACTGTTTTTT
TRBJ2-3 TRBV19 TRBD1 medium-sized CASSPRTGTQYF TGTGCCAGTAGTCCACGGACAGGTACGCAGTATTTT
TRBJ2-3 TRBV5-4 TRBD2 - CASSPLAGGDTQYF TGTGCCAGCAGCCCGCTAGCGGGTGGGGATACGCAGTATTTT
TRBJ1-4 TRBV19 - - CASSIRDEKLFF TGTGCCAGTAGTATCAGGGATGAAAAACTGTTTTTT
TRBJ2-7 TRBV5-6 TRBD1 - CASSLVGGNYEQYF TGTGCCAGCAGCTTGGTAGGGGGCAACTACGAGCAGTACTTC
TRBJ2-2 TRBV21-1 - - CASSSTSGRYLTNTGELFF TGTGCCAGCAGCTCGACTAGCGGGAGGTACCTCACGAACACCGGGGAGCTGTTTTTT
TRBJ1-2 TRBV7-6 - - CASSSNLGAAANYGYTF TGTGCCAGCAGCTCAAACTTGGGGGCGGCAGCTAACTATGGCTACACCTTC
TRBJ2-7 TRBV7-9 - - CASSSSTLTYEQYF TGTGCCAGCAGTTCATCGACCCTTACCTACGAGCAGTACTTC
TRBJ1-1 TRBV19 TRBD1 - CASSDRGLNTEAFF TGTGCCAGTAGTGACAGGGGGCTTAACACTGAAGCTTTCTTT
TRBJ1-2 TRBV12-3/TRBV12-4 - - CASSLTGGSHYGYTF TGTGCCAGCAGTTTAACGGGGGGTTCCCACTATGGCTACACCTTC
TRBJ1-2 TRBV15 - - CATSRGTVPPSGGYTF TGTGCCACCAGCAGAGGAACCGTCCCGCCCTCGGGAGGCTACACCTTC
TRBJ2-2 TRBV10-2 - - CASSSSRESTGELFF TGCGCCAGCAGTAGTTCCAGGGAGTCCACCGGGGAGCTGTTTTTT
TRBJ2-3 TRBV6-2/TRBV6-3 TRBD2 few CASLIAGGDTQYF TGTGCCAGCCTCATAGCGGGGGGAGATACGCAGTATTTT
TRBJ2-1 TRBV30 TRBD2 - CAWREVSGRPNEQFF TGTGCCTGGAGGGAGGTTAGCGGGAGACCCAATGAGCAGTTCTTC
TRBJ2-5 TRBV15 TRBD2 - CATSRLLAGRETQYF TGTGCCACCAGCAGGCTACTAGCGGGGCGGGAGACCCAGTACTTC
TRBJ2-5 TRBV15 - - CATEATVAAPRVAQYF TGTGCCACCGAGGCCACCGTGGCAGCACCAAGAGTGGCCCAGTACTTC
TRBJ2-5 TRBV18 - few CASSPEDKSETQYF TGTGCCAGCTCACCAGAGGACAAATCTGAGACCCAGTACTTC
TRBJ1-1 TRBV5-4 - few CASSHGGKNTEAFF TGTGCCAGCAGCCACGGGGGCAAGAACACTGAAGCTTTCTTT
TRBJ2-5 TRBV27 TRBD2 once CASSQTARRGGRGETQYF TGTGCCAGCAGTCAAACAGCGAGGCGGGGGGGGCGGGGGGAGACCCAGTACTTC
TRBJ2-1 TRBV7-2 TRBD2 - CASSAWTSGRGEQFF TGTGCCAGCAGCGCATGGACTAGCGGGAGGGGAGAGCAGTTCTTC
TRBJ2-1 TRBV5-6 TRBD2 few CASSRDWGGEQFF TGTGCCAGCAGCCGGGACTGGGGGGGGGAGCAGTTCTTC
TRBJ2-2 TRBV28 TRBD2 - CASGGGSTGELFF TGTGCCAGCGGGGGGGGGAGCACCGGGGAGCTGTTTTTT
TRBJ2-1 TRBV19 - few CASTQGGSANEQFF TGTGCCAGTACCCAAGGAGGATCGGCCAATGAGCAGTTCTTC
TRBJ2-2 TRBV6-1 TRBD2 - CASRAFGRGGVGELFF TGTGCCAGCAGGGCGTTTGGGCGGGGGGGCGTCGGGGAGCTGTTTTTT
TRBJ2-7 TRBV10-3 - few CAISESNGEQYF TGTGCCATCAGTGAGTCGAATGGCGAGCAGTACTTC
TRBJ1-2 TRBV6-1 - few CASTEGHSGANYGYTF TGTGCCAGCACCGAGGGACACTCAGGAGCTAACTATGGCTACACCTTC
TRBJ2-7 TRBV12-3/TRBV12-4 TRBD2 - CASWTSGTYEQYF TGTGCCAGTTGGACTAGCGGCACCTACGAGCAGTACTTC
TRBJ2-7 TRBV5-4 TRBD2 - CASSYGLAGEQYF TGTGCCAGCAGCTATGGACTAGCGGGCGAGCAGTACTTC
TRBJ2-1 TRBV6-5 TRBD2 few CASASGGSYNEQFF TGTGCCAGCGCCTCGGGAGGCTCCTACAATGAGCAGTTCTTC
TRBJ2-2 TRBV27 - - CASSLTNTGELFF TGTGCCAGCAGTTTAACGAACACCGGGGAGCTGTTTTTT
TRBJ2-2 TRBV4-1 - - CASSQDARSYTGELFF TGCGCCAGCAGCCAAGACGCCCGGAGTTACACCGGGGAGCTGTTTTTT
TRBJ1-2 TRBV19 - - CASTEGLRAYGYTF TGTGCCAGTACCGAGGGCCTTAGGGCCTATGGCTACACCTTC
TRBJ2-2 TRBV12-3/TRBV12-4 TRBD2 - CASTSGREGTGELFF TGTGCCAGCACCTCTGGGCGGGAGGGCACCGGGGAGCTGTTTTTT
TRBJ2-4 TRBV30 TRBD1 - CAWKDREAALAKNIQYF TGTGCCTGGAAGGACAGGGAAGCCGCCCTAGCCAAAAACATTCAGTACTTC
TRBJ2-7 TRBV6-2/TRBV6-3 - - CASSYDSGEQYF TGTGCCAGCAGTTATGACAGTGGCGAGCAGTACTTC
TRBJ2-3 TRBV18 - - CASSPRQRSTDTQYF TGTGCCAGCTCACCACGGCAGCGGAGCACAGATACGCAGTATTTT
TRBJ2-2 TRBV19 TRBD1 medium-sized CASSGTGDTGELFF TGTGCCAGTAGTGGGACAGGGGACACCGGGGAGCTGTTTTTT
TRBJ2-5 TRBV19 TRBD2 medium-sized CASTRLAGEETQYF TGTGCCAGTACCCGACTAGCGGGAGAAGAGACCCAGTACTTC
TRBJ1-5 TRBV19 TRBD1 - CASSGGQGSFQPQHF TGTGCCAGTAGTGGGGGACAGGGAAGCTTTCAGCCCCAGCATTTT
TRBJ2-1 TRBV10-3 - few CAISEPRDSVWDEQFF TGTGCCATCAGTGAACCCCGCGACAGTGTTTGGGATGAGCAGTTCTTC
TRBJ1-2 TRBV5-4 TRBD1 - CASSFGTGLRDTF TGTGCCAGCAGCTTTGGGACAGGCCTTAGGGACACCTTC
TRBJ1-1 TRBV27 - once CASSPGDYTEAFF TGTGCCAGCAGTCCCGGGGATTACACTGAAGCTTTCTTT
TRBJ1-2 TRBV5-1 - - CASSPTRTYGYTF TGCGCCAGCAGCCCCACAAGGACCTATGGCTACACCTTC
TRBJ1-4 TRBV12-3/TRBV12-4 - few CASALKGELFF TGTGCCAGCGCCCTCAAGGGGGAACTGTTTTTT